The 30 T cell receptor beta chains presented below share a single source sample, sequenced in a study of blood T cells in healthy people across ages. The second PCR ran roughly 6 to 11 cycles with a sample-barcoded 5' primer and J-beta primers. TCRdb re-derived calls from the 5' RACE reads in MiXCR, one entry per CDR3 protein. This table holds more than 750,000 distinct CDR3 sequences, about 28% found once. The same sample was also studied in work on T cells of mothers and their children.

The sequenced material came from blood. The receptors were gathered from a woman aged 40-49 years in good health.

V is TRBV5-1 and J is TRBJ2-3, with 8 nucleotides matching TRBD1. This CDR3 region has 16 residues. Germline-derived CDR1 and CDR2 are SGHRS and YFSETQ. V lost 4 bases to trimming and J lost 4 bases; unmatched junction nucleotides: 11. The CDR3 sequence: CASSQARDRYADTQYF. In DNA form, the CDR3 reads TGCGCCAGCAGCCAGGCCCGGGACAGGTACGCAGATACGCAGTATTTT. The entire variable domain, with the rest obtained from reference TRBV5-1 and TRBJ2-3, is as follows: KAGVTQTPRYLIKTRGQQVTLSCSPISGHRSVSWYQQTPGQGLQFLFEYFSETQRNKGNFPGRFSGRQFSNSRSEMNVSTLELGDSALYLCASSQARDRYADTQYFGPGTRLTVL.

At least ten counts were recorded for this clonotype. The chain uses TRBV4-1 and TRBJ2-3; TRBD2 agrees at 13 bases. The CDR3 totals 19 residues. V dropped 3 bases and J dropped 5; count of bases not matched to a gene: 14. Germline V gives CDR1 MGHRA, CDR2 YSYEKL. CDR3 protein: CASSHLLAGGAGGKDTQYF. The CDR3 DNA reads TGCGCCAGCAGCCACCTACTAGCGGGGGGGGCCGGGGGGAAAGATACGCAGTATTTT.

This chain joins TRBV6-1 and TRBJ2-7; D is perhaps TRBD1 (5 bases). Trimming left V 7 bases short and J 0 bases short, with 22 bases between. Germline V gives CDR1 MNHNS, CDR2 SASEGT. The CDR3 extends over 17 amino acids. CDR3 nucleotide sequence: TGTGCCAGCACTACGGATCCTAGGGGCCTCTTCTCCTACGAGCAGTACTTC. This gives the protein CASTTDPRGLFSYEQYF.

This clonotype appeared a few times. This chain connects TRBV6-6 to TRBJ2-7, with D perhaps TRBD1 or TRBD2 (5 bases each). Trimming took off 0 bases at V and 2 bases at J, with 11 bases between the two ends. CDR1 and CDR2 (germline): MNHNY, SVGAGI (reference sequence). The CDR3 is made up of 15 amino acids. In nucleotides, the CDR3 is TGTGCCAGCAGTTACTCGACGGGGCGCACCTACGAGCAGTACTTC. Protein: CASSYSTGRTYEQYF.

This chain uses TRBV12-3 or TRBV12-4 with TRBJ2-4; TRBD1 matches 8 bases. The DNA matches TRBJ2-7 better at its end, which makes the J call doubtful. This CDR3 has 14 amino acids. The CDR3 bases are TGTGCCAGCAGCCAACAGGGGGTTAGCTACGAGCAGTACTTC. Translating it yields CASSQQGVSYEQYF.

V and J are TRBV12-3 or TRBV12-4 and TRBJ2-7; 7 positions match TRBD1. The CDR3 is 15 residues long. After removal of 6 bases from V and 3 bases from J, the junction contained 11 bases not matched to a gene. The CDR3 DNA reads TGTGCCAGCAGAGCTCGAGACAGGGAATTCTACGAGCAGTACTTC. This gives the protein CASRARDREFYEQYF.

The chain links TRBV4-1 to TRBJ2-3, with 9 positions matching TRBD2. Germline V CDR1 and CDR2: MGHRA, YSYEKL. The CDR3 covers 16 residues. The J segment lost 3 bases and the V segment lost 3 bases, leaving 7 bases of the junction unmatched. The CDR3 is CASSQNLAGSTDTQYF. In DNA, the CDR3 is TGCGCCAGCAGCCAGAATCTAGCGGGGAGTACAGATACGCAGTATTTT.

There are a few counts of this clonotype. Germline and junction disagree at one end, which may indicate a read error. The chain carries TRBV12-3 or TRBV12-4 and TRBJ2-1; 7 bases are a match to TRBD2. The CDR3 is 15 residues long. CDR3 protein: CASSPVAGRYNGQFF. Here the CDR3 DNA reads TGTGCCAGCAGCCCCGTAGCGGGTCGCTACAATGGGCAGTTCTTC.

Concerning this clonotype: One end of the junction varies from germline; a read error may be responsible. The CDR3 spells CAISGTAGSHNEQYF. DNA for the CDR3: TGTGCCATCAGTGGCACCGCTGGATCGCACAATGAGCAGTACTTC. The rearrangement joins TRBV24-1 to TRBJ2-4, with no clear D. This CDR3 region has 15 residues. Germline V CDR1 and CDR2: KGHDR, SFDVKD.

This sequence joins TRBV29-1 and TRBJ2-1, with TRBD1 as a possible D gene (6 bases). Trimming took off 3 bases at V and 7 bases at J, with 16 bases between the two ends. Germline V CDR1 and CDR2: SQVTM, ANQGSEA. The CDR3 extends over 14 amino acids. The CDR3 nucleotides are TGCAGCGTTGACGCCGTTGGTCAGGGGAATGAGCAGTTCTTC. It encodes CSVDAVGQGNEQFF.

There are a few counts of this clonotype. J is TRBJ2-5 and V is TRBV7-3, with 10 bases fitting TRBD2. J lost 2 bases, V lost 3 bases, and 9 bases had no gene match. Germline assignment: CDR1 SGHTA and CDR2 FQGTGA. The CDR3 sequence is 17 residues long. This CDR3 is CASSLASGGADQETQYF. DNA of the CDR3: TGTGCCAGCAGCTTGGCGAGCGGGGGGGCTGATCAAGAGACCCAGTACTTC.

Here the CDR3 DNA reads TGTGCCAGCAGTGAAGATAGCGGGGAAAAGACCCAGTACTTC. Translation gives CASSEDSGEKTQYF. The rearrangement uses TRBV2 and TRBJ2-5; TRBD2 aligns across 8 bases. Trimming removed 1 base from V and 6 bases from J; junction bases left unmatched: 4. The CDR3 has 14 residues. Germline V lookup: CDR1 SNHLY, CDR2 FYNNEI. The whole variable domain, remainder taken from reference TRBV2 and TRBJ2-5, is EPEVTQTPSHQVTQMGQEVILRCVPISNHLYFYWYRQILGQKVEFLVSFYNNEISEKSEIFDDQFSVERPDGSNFTLKIRSTKLEDSAMYFCASSEDSGEKTQYFGPGTRLLVL.

This clonotype was counted ten times or more. The rearrangement links TRBV2 to TRBJ2-6; D remains ambiguous. Germline V gives CDR1 SNHLY, CDR2 FYNNEI. Deletions cut 5 bases from V and 0 bases from J, with 8 bases between. This CDR3 is 15 amino acids long. The CDR3: CASSPLLSGANVLTF. The CDR3 DNA is TGTGCCAGCAGTCCCCTCCTCTCTGGGGCCAACGTCCTGACTTTC.

The table lists this clonotype with a few counts. This CDR3 is CSASRGVVGEQYF. CDR3 nucleotide sequence: TGCAGTGCTAGTCGGGGGGTGGTGGGCGAGCAGTACTTC. V usage is TRBV20-1 and J usage is TRBJ2-5, with 7 bases that match TRBD2. The J call may be in error: the DNA end matches TRBJ2-7 better. The CDR3 consists of 13 residues. The V gene's germline CDR1 is DFQATT and CDR2 SNEGSKA (reference sequence).

This clonotype was found a few times. V usage is TRBV9 and J usage is TRBJ1-5; D uncertain. Germline-derived CDR1 and CDR2 are SGDLS and YYNGEE. This CDR3 has 13 amino acids. V was cut by 0 bases and J by 10 bases, with 11 bases left in between. The CDR3 DNA reads TGTGCCAGCAGCGTAGGGGCGGGGTCCCCCCAGCATTTT. It specifies CASSVGAGSPQHF.

This clonotype was counted a few times. The chain couples TRBV27 to TRBJ1-2; D ambiguous. Trimming removed 4 bases from V and 0 bases from J, with 15 bases in between. CDR3 length: 16 residues. Looked up from germline, CDR1 is MNHEY and CDR2 is SMNVEV (reference sequence). Written as DNA, the CDR3 is TGTGCCAGCAGTTCCGCCTTAGGAGGTCCTAACTATGGCTACACCTTC. As protein: CASSSALGGPNYGYTF.

This chain links TRBV20-1 with TRBJ1-2; perhaps TRBD1 as D (6 bases). This CDR3 is built from 13 residues. The V and J ends lost 6 bases and 4 bases respectively, with 15 bases between them. Germline assignment: CDR1 DFQATT and CDR2 SNEGSKA (reference sequence). CDR3 nucleotides: TGCAGTGCCAACCCCACAGGGACCTATGGCTACACCTTC. This codes for CSANPTGTYGYTF.

The gene calls are TRBV13 and TRBJ1-2, with 8 bases that match TRBD1. CDR1 is PRHDT and CDR2 is FYEKMQ in the germline V gene (reference sequence). CDR3 length: 15 residues. Germline trimming cut 3 bases from V and 4 bases from J; bases unmatched to any gene: 7. The CDR3 loop reads CASSFDRGLSYGYTF. The CDR3 coding sequence is TGTGCCAGCAGCTTTGACAGGGGACTTTCCTATGGCTACACCTTC.

Many counts were recorded for this clonotype. The CDR3 reads CSVELSQRRNIQYF. For the CDR3, the DNA is TGCAGCGTTGAATTGAGTCAGCGGAGGAACATTCAGTACTTC. The chain has TRBV29-1 and TRBJ2-4; possible D gene TRBD2, 5 bases. Looked up from germline, CDR1 is SQVTM and CDR2 is ANQGSEA. The CDR3 has 14 amino acids. V lost 2 bases and J lost 7, with 15 bases in between. Full variable domain (outside the CDR3, taken from reference TRBV29-1 and TRBJ2-4): SAVISQKPSRDICQRGTSLTIQCQVDSQVTMMFWYRQQPGQSLTLIATANQGSEATYESGFVIDKFPISRPNLTFSTLTVSNMSPEDSSIYLCSVELSQRRNIQYFGAGTRLSVL.

This clonotype was seen only a few times. CDR3 nucleotide sequence: TGTGCCAGCACTCAGGGACTAGCGGAGTACAATGAGCAGTTCTTC. Protein sequence: CASTQGLAEYNEQFF. The rearrangement links TRBV2 to TRBJ2-1; 11 bases agree with TRBD2. The CDR3 runs to 15 residues. J was trimmed by 4 bases and V by 7 bases; bases with no gene match: 6. Looked up from germline, CDR1 is SNHLY and CDR2 is FYNNEI.

This clonotype was seen at least ten times. This chain joins TRBV20-1 and TRBJ1-5, with no clear D. V was cut by 0 bases and J by 0 bases, with 6 bases left in between. The CDR3 loop spans 14 amino acids. Germline CDR1 is DFQATT and CDR2 is SNEGSKA (reference sequence). CDR3 loop: CSARDRRSNQPQHF. The CDR3 bases are TGCAGTGCTAGAGACCGGCGTAGCAATCAGCCCCAGCATTTT.

Concerning this clonotype itself: Sequence at one end of the junction differs from germline and may be a read error. The gene calls are TRBV13 and TRBJ1-3; D not resolved. The germline V gene encodes CDR1 PRHDT and CDR2 FYEKMQ (reference sequence). CDR3 length: 14 residues. The CDR3 region has the DNA TGTGCCAGCAGCTTAGAAGGCGCCGGAAACCCCATATATTTT. It codes for CASSLEGAGNPIYF. The full variable domain, its missing parts supplied by reference TRBV13 and TRBJ1-3, is AAGVIQSPRHLIKEKRETATLKCYPIPRHDTVYWYQQGPGQDPQFLISFYEKMQSDKGSIPDRFSAQQFSDYHSELNMSSLELGDSALYFCASSLEGAGNPIYFGEGSWLTVV.

V is TRBV28 and J is TRBJ1-2, with 8 positions matching TRBD1. Germline trimming cut 5 bases from V and 4 bases from J; bases unmatched to any gene: 9. This CDR3 has 15 residues. Germline CDR1 reads MDHEN; CDR2 reads SYDVKM. DNA for the CDR3: TGTGCCAGCAGTCTTGCAGGGGGCCTTTTCTATGGCTACACCTTC. It codes for CASSLAGGLFYGYTF.

This clonotype appeared a few times. V and J are TRBV18 and TRBJ1-6, with D maybe TRBD1 (6 bases). This CDR3 has 14 residues. The germline CDR1 and CDR2 sequences are KGHSH and LQKENI. The V end was cut by 5 bases, the J end by 10 bases, with 15 bases between. The CDR3 here is CASSSQGIDSPLHF. CDR3 in DNA: TGTGCCAGCTCATCACAGGGAATTGACTCACCCCTCCACTTT.

A word on this clonotype: A much larger clonotype is one base distant, so this may be a read error. This chain uses TRBV6-1 with TRBJ2-1; D is possibly TRBD1 (7 bases). V lost 1 base and J lost 10, with 14 bases in between. Germline V gene data show CDR1 as MNHNS and CDR2 as SASEGT. This CDR3 is 14 amino acids long. The CDR3 DNA is TGTGCCAGCAGTGAAGGAGCAGGGGGGTACGAGCAGTTCTTC. This translates into CASSEGAGGYEQFF.

This clonotype showed up just a few times. This rearrangement joins TRBV28 to TRBJ1-6; 8 nucleotides align to TRBD1. This CDR3 is built from 17 residues. The germline CDR1 and CDR2 sequences are MDHEN and SYDVKM. Germline trimming cut 9 bases from V and 5 bases from J; bases unmatched to any gene: 15. CDR3 loop: CASLNAGGRLNNSPLHF. CDR3 DNA sequence: TGTGCCAGTTTAAACGCAGGGGGCAGGCTTAATAATTCACCCCTCCACTTT.

This clonotype was seen many times. This chain connects TRBV5-1 to TRBJ2-1; 16 nucleotides align to TRBD2. Germline CDR1 SGHRS, CDR2 YFSETQ. J lost 9 bases, V lost 4 bases, and 16 bases had no gene match. The CDR3 is 19 amino acids. The CDR3 nucleotides are TGCGCCAGCAGCGCGGGGACTAGCGGGGGGGCTGGTCCACGGTTTGAGCAGTTCTTC. Translated: CASSAGTSGGAGPRFEQFF.

This clonotype came up many times. The chain uses TRBV20-1 and TRBJ2-3; D is possibly TRBD1 (5 bases). With 6 bases removed from V and 7 bases from J, the gap between germline ends came to 14 bases. Germline assignment: CDR1 DFQATT and CDR2 SNEGSKA (reference sequence). The CDR3 has 12 amino acids. This CDR3 is CSAFGATNTQYF. CDR3 nucleotides: TGCAGTGCCTTTGGGGCTACGAATACGCAGTATTTT.

This clonotype was picked up one time. V gene TRBV6-5 combines with J gene TRBJ2-3; D may be TRBD2 (5 bases). V lost 5 bases, J lost 2 bases, and 8 bases lay in between. Looked up from germline, CDR1 is MNHEY and CDR2 is SVGAGI. The CDR3 spans 13 residues. The CDR3 loop is CASSGSDTDTQYF. In DNA form, the CDR3 reads TGTGCCAGCAGTGGTAGCGACACAGATACGCAGTATTTT.

This clonotype appeared many times. The chain links TRBV11-2 to TRBJ2-7, with 10 bases aligning to TRBD2. CDR1 is SGHAT and CDR2 is FQNNGV in the germline V gene. This CDR3 region has 15 residues. V was pared by 4 bases and J by 1 base, with 4 bases of the junction left unmatched. The CDR3 nucleotides are TGTGCCAGCAGCTCGGAGCGGGGGGGGTCCTACGAGCAGTACTTC. Amino acid sequence: CASSSERGGSYEQYF.